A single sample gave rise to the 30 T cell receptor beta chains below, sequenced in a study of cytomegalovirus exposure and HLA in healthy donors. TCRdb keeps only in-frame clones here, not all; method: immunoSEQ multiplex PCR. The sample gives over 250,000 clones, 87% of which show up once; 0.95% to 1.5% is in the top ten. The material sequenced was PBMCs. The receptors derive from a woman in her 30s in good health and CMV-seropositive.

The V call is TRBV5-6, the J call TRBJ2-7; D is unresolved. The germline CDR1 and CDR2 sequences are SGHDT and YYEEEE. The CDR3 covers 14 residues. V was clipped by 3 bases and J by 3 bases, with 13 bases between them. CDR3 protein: CASSSELNSYEQYF. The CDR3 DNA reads TGTGCCAGCAGCTCGGAGCTCAATAGCTACGAGCAGTACTTC.

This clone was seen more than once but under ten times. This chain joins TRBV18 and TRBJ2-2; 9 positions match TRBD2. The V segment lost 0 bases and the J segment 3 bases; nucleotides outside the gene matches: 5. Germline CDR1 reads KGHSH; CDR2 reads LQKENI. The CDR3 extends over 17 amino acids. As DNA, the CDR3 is TGTGCCAGCTCACCACCGGCTAGCGGGAAATACACCGGGGAGCTGTTTTTT. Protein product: CASSPPASGKYTGELFF.

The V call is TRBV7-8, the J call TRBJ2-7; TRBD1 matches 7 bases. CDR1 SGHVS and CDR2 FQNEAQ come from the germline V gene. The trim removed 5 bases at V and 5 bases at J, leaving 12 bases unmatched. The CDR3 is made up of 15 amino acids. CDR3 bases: TGTGCCAGCAGCCCACTAGACAGGGCGGTCCACGAGCAGTACTTC. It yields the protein CASSPLDRAVHEQYF.

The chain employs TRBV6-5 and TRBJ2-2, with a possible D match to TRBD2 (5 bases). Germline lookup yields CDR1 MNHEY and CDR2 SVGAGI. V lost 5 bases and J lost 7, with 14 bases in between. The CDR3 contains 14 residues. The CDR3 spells CASSALATSGELFF. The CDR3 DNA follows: TGTGCCAGCAGTGCCCTTGCAACTAGCGGGGAGCTGTTTTTT.

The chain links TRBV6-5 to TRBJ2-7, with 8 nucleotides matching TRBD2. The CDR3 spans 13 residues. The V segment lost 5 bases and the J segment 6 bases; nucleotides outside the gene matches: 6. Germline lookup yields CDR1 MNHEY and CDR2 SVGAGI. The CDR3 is CASSLREGGEQYF. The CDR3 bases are TGTGCCAGCAGTCTCCGGGAGGGGGGCGAGCAGTACTTC.

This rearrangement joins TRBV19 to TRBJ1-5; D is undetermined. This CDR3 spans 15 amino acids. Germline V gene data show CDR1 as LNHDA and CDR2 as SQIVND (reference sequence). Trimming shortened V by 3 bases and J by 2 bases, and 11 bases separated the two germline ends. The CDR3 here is CASSMVSQGNQPQHF. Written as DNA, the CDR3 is TGTGCCAGTAGTATGGTTAGCCAGGGCAATCAGCCCCAGCATTTT.

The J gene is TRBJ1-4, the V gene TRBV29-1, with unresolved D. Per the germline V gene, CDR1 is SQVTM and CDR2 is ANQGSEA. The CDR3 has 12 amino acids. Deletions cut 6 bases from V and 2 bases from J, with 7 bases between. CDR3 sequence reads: CSVRATNEKLFF. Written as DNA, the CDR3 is TGCAGCGTACGGGCGACTAATGAAAAACTGTTTTTT. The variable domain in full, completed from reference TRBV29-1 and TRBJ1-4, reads SAVISQKPSRDICQRGTSLTIQCQVDSQVTMMFWYRQQPGQSLTLIATANQGSEATYESGFVIDKFPISRPNLTFSTLTVSNMSPEDSSIYLCSVRATNEKLFFGSGTQLSVL.

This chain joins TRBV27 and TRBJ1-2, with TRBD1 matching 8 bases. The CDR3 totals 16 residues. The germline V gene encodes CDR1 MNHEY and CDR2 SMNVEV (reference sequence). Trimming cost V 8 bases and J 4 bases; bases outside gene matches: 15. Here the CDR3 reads CASGGTGGRVGYGYTF. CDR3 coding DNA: TGTGCCAGCGGCGGGACAGGTGGGAGGGTAGGCTATGGCTACACCTTC.

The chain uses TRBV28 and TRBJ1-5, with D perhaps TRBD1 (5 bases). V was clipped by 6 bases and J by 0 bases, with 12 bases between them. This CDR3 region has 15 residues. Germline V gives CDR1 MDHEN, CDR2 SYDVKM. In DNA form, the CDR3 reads TGTGCCAGCAGAACCACAGGTTATAGCAATCAGCCCCAGCATTTT. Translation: CASRTTGYSNQPQHF.

The chain's CDR3 is CASSQDSPLRTNTGELFF. The DNA of the CDR3 is TGCGCCAGCAGCCAAGATTCCCCTTTGCGGACGAACACCGGGGAGCTGTTTTTT. This chain links TRBV4-1 with TRBJ2-2; no reliable D call. V lost 0 bases and J 0 bases, leaving 14 bases between the germline ends. The V gene's germline CDR1 is MGHRA and CDR2 YSYEKL. CDR3 length equals 18 residues.

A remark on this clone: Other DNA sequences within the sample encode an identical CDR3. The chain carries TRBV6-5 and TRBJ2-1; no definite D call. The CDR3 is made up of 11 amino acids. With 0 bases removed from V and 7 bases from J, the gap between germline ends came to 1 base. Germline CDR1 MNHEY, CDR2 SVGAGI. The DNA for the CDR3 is TGTGCCAGCAGTTACTCGAATGAGCAGTTCTTC. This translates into CASSYSNEQFF.

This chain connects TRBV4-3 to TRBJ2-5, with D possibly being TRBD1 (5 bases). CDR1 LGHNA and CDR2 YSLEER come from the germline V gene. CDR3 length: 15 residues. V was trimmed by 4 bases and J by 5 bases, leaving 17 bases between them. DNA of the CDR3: TGCGCCAGCAGCCCAGGCCCACTCCCAGGGGAGACCCAGTACTTC. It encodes CASSPGPLPGETQYF.

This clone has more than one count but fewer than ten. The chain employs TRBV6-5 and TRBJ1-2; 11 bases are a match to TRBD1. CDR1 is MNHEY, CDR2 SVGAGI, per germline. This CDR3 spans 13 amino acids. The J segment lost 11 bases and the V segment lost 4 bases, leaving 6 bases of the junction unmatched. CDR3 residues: CASSFGQGASYTF. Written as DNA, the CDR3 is TGTGCCAGCAGTTTCGGACAGGGGGCTTCGTACACCTTC.

The DNA of the CDR3 is TGTGCCAGCAGCACCGGGAGGGTGGAAGGCTACACCTTC. It translates to CASSTGRVEGYTF. The V gene is TRBV14, the J gene TRBJ1-2; D call uncertain. With 5 bases removed from V and 8 bases from J, the gap between germline ends came to 15 bases. Per germline, CDR1 SGHDN and CDR2 FVKESK. The CDR3 runs to 13 residues.

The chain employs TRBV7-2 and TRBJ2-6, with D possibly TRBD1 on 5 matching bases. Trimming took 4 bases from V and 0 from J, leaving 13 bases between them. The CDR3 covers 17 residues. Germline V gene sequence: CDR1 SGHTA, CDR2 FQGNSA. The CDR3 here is CASSSNPDTSGANVLTF. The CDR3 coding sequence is TGTGCCAGCAGCTCCAACCCGGACACCTCTGGGGCCAACGTCCTGACTTTC.

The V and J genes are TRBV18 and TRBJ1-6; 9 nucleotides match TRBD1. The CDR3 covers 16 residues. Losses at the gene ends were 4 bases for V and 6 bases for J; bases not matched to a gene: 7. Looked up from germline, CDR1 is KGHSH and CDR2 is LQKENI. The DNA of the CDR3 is TGTGCCAGCTCACTGACAGGGGGTGATCGTAATTCACCCCTCCACTTT. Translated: CASSLTGGDRNSPLHF.

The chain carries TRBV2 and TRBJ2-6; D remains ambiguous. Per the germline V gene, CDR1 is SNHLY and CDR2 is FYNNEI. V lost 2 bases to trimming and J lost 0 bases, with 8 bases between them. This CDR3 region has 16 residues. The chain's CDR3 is CASSERLNSGANVLTF. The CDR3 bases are TGTGCCAGCAGTGAAAGACTGAACTCTGGGGCCAACGTCCTGACTTTC. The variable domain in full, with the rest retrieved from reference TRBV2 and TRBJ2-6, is EPEVTQTPSHQVTQMGQEVILRCVPISNHLYFYWYRQILGQKVEFLVSFYNNEISEKSEIFDDQFSVERPDGSNFTLKIRSTKLEDSAMYFCASSERLNSGANVLTFGAGSRLTVL.

CDR3 protein: CASSGQGLQETQYF. CDR3 in DNA: TGTGCCAGCTCGGGACAGGGGCTTCAAGAGACCCAGTACTTC. The V call is TRBV18, the J call TRBJ2-5, with 10 nucleotides matching TRBD1. CDR1 is KGHSH and CDR2 is LQKENI in the germline V gene. This CDR3 has 14 amino acids. With 6 bases clipped from V and 2 bases from J, the junction kept 3 bases outside the gene matches.

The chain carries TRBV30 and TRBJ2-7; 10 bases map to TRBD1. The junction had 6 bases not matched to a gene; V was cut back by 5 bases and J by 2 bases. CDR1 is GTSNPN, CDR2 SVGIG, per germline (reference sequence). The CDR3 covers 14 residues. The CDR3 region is CAWEDRGGTYEQYF. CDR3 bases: TGTGCCTGGGAGGACAGGGGGGGGACCTACGAGCAGTACTTC.

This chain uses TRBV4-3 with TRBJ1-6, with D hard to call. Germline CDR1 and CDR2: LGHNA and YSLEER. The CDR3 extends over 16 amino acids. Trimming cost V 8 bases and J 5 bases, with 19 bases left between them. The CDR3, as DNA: TGCGCCAGCGGCCCTGGGCGTGGGGATGATAATTCACCCCTCCACTTT. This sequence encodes CASGPGRGDDNSPLHF.

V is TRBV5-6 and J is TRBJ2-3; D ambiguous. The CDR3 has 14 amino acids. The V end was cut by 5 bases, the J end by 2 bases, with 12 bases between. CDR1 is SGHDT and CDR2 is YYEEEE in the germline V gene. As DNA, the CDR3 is TGTGCCAGCAGTACGGGCACCAACACAGATACGCAGTATTTT. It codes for CASSTGTNTDTQYF.

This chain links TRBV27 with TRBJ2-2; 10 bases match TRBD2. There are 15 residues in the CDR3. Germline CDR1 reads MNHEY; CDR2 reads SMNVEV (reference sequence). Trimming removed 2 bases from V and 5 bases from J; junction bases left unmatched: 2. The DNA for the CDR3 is TGTGCCAGCAGTTTAATTAGCGGGAGGACCGGGGAGCTGTTTTTT. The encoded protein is CASSLISGRTGELFF.

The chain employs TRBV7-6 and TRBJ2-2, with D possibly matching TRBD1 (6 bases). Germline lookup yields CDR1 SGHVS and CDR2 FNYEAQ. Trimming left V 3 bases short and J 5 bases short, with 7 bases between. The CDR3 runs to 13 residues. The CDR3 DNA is TGTGCCAGCAGCTTTGGACAGACCGGGGAGCTGTTTTTT. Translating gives CASSFGQTGELFF.

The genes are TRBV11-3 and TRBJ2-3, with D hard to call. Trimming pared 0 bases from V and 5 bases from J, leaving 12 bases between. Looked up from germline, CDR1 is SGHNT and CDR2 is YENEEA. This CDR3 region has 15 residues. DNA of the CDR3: TGTGCCAGCAGCTTAGACGTCGGGCCTTTAGATACGCAGTATTTT. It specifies CASSLDVGPLDTQYF.

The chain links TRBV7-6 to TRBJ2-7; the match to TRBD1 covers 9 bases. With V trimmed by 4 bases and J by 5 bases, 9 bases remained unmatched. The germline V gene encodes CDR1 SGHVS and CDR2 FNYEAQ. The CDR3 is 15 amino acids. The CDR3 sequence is CASSYTGTGLDEQYF. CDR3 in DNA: TGTGCCAGCAGCTATACCGGGACAGGGCTAGACGAGCAGTACTTC.

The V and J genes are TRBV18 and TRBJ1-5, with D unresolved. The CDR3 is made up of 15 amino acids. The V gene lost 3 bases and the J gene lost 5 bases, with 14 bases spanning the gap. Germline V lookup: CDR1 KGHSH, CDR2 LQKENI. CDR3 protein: CASSPEGHGDQPQHF. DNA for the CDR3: TGTGCCAGCTCACCCGAGGGTCACGGGGATCAGCCCCAGCATTTT.

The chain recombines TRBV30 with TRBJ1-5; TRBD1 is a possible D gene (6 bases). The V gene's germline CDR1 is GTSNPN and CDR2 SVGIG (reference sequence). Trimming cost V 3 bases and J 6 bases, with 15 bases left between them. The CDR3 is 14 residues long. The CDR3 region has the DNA TGTGCCTGGAGCGGTGGACAGATGATTCAGCCCCAGCATTTT. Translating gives CAWSGGQMIQPQHF.

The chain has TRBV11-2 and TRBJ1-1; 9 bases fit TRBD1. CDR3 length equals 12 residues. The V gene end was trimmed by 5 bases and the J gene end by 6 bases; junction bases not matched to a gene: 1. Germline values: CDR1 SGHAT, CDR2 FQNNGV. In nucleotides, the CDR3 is TGTGCCAGCAGCAGACAGGGGGCTGAAGCTTTCTTT. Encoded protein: CASSRQGAEAFF.

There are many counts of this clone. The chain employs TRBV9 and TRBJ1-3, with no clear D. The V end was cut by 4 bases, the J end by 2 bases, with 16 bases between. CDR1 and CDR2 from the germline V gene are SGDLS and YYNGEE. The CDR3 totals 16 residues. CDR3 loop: CASSSAGAQPGNTIYF. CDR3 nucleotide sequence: TGTGCCAGCAGCTCCGCCGGTGCCCAGCCTGGAAACACCATATATTTT.

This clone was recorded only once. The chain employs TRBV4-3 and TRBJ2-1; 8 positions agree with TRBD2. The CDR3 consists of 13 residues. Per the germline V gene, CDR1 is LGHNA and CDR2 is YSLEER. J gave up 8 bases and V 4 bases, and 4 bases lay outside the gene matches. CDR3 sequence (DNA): TGCGCCAGCAGCCCCCGAGCGGGAGATGAGCAGTTCTTC. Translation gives CASSPRAGDEQFF.